Shown below are 24 T cell receptor beta chains from a single sample sequenced in a study of T cell responses to AZD1222 COVID-19 vaccine. Sequencing was performed with immunoSEQ multiplex PCR; in TCRdb, only in-frame clones are kept and a portion is missing. Found here are some 100,000 clones, around nine tenths of them singletons; the top ten hold roughly 3.1%. The specimen was peripheral blood, collected 28 days after the second AZD1222 dose. The receptor set was obtained from an adult who received the AZD1222 COVID-19 vaccine.

The chain links TRBV7-8 to TRBJ2-1, with 10 bases aligning to TRBD2. J was trimmed by 7 bases and V by 9 bases; bases with no gene match: 12. The germline V gene encodes CDR1 SGHVS and CDR2 FQNEAQ. This CDR3 has 15 amino acids. CDR3 amino acids: CASSPSGGGANEQFF. The CDR3 bases are TGTGCCAGTAGCCCGAGCGGGGGGGGTGCAAATGAGCAGTTCTTC.

V is TRBV28 and J is TRBJ1-2; 7 bases are shared with TRBD1. J lost 2 bases, V lost 6 bases, and 12 bases had no gene match. CDR1 and CDR2 from the germline V gene are MDHEN and SYDVKM. The CDR3 runs 16 residues. The CDR3 region is CASRGTAFGKNYGYTF. The CDR3 coding sequence is TGTGCCAGCAGGGGGACAGCTTTTGGGAAAAACTATGGCTACACCTTC.

This clone came up once. The chain links TRBV5-5 to TRBJ1-5; possibly TRBD1 for D (5 bases). This CDR3 is built from 20 residues. Per the germline V gene, CDR1 is SGHKS and CDR2 is YYEKEE (reference sequence). V was cut by 0 bases and J by 1 base, with 23 bases left in between. The CDR3: CASSLGFGAGTRWSNQPQHF. CDR3 coding DNA: TGTGCCAGCAGCTTGGGGTTTGGGGCAGGGACGCGGTGGAGCAATCAGCCCCAGCATTTT.

The V and J genes are TRBV11-3 and TRBJ1-6; TRBD1 matches at 7 bases. Germline V gene lookup returns CDR1 SGHNT and CDR2 YENEEA. Unmatched junction bases numbered 10, after V lost 9 bases and J lost 5 bases. The CDR3 runs to 15 residues. Here the CDR3 DNA reads TGTGCCAGTCCCGACAGGGTGCTAAATAATTCACCCCTCCACTTT. It yields the protein CASPDRVLNNSPLHF.

The CDR3 is CASSQESRVYGYTF. The CDR3 nucleotides read TGTGCCAGCAGCCAAGAGAGCAGGGTCTATGGCTACACCTTC. The chain couples TRBV3-1 (or the pseudogene TRBV3-2) to TRBJ1-2, with a possible D match to TRBD1 (5 bases). The V and J ends lost 0 bases and 4 bases respectively, with 9 bases between them. Germline V gene data show CDR1 as LGHDT and CDR2 as YNNKEL (reference sequence). The CDR3 totals 14 residues.

The chain recombines TRBV6-5 with TRBJ1-1, with 10 bases lining up with TRBD1. Per germline, CDR1 MNHEY and CDR2 SVGAGI. The length of the CDR3 is 15 residues. The junction had 10 bases not matched to a gene; V was cut back by 6 bases and J by 6 bases. CDR3 sequence (DNA): TGTGCCAGCAGCTTTCCGGGACAGGGGAGTCCTGAAGCTTTCTTT. It translates to CASSFPGQGSPEAFF.

The chain links TRBV5-1 to TRBJ1-1, with D tentatively TRBD1 (6 bases). The V end was cut by 4 bases, the J end by 1 base, with 8 bases between. Germline V gene data show CDR1 as SGHRS and CDR2 as YFSETQ. The CDR3 has 13 amino acids. The CDR3 DNA reads TGCGCCAGCAGCCCGACAGGGAACACTGAAGCTTTCTTT. It encodes CASSPTGNTEAFF.

The chain couples TRBV25-1 to TRBJ1-5; unclear D gene. The V gene lost 7 bases and the J gene lost 0 bases, with 16 bases spanning the gap. CDR1 MGHDK and CDR2 SYGVNS come from the germline V gene. The CDR3 consists of 16 residues. The CDR3 is CASMTGVSDSNQPQHF. CDR3 nucleotides: TGTGCCAGCATGACCGGGGTCAGTGATAGCAATCAGCCCCAGCATTTT. Looking up the rest from reference TRBV25-1 and TRBJ1-5 gives the full variable domain: EADIYQTPRYLVIGTGKKITLECSQTMGHDKMYWYQQDPGMELHLIHYSYGVNSTEKGDLSSESTVSRIRTEHFPLTLESARPSHTSQYLCASMTGVSDSNQPQHFGDGTRLSIL.

Here the CDR3 DNA reads TGTGCCAGCAGTTCCCGGAGAGAGGGCCCCCATAATTCACCCCTCCACTTT. It is translated as CASSSRREGPHNSPLHF. The chain combines TRBV5-4 with TRBJ1-6, with no clear D. This CDR3 spans 17 amino acids. Germline assignment: CDR1 SGHNT and CDR2 YYREEE (reference sequence). V lost 5 bases to trimming and J lost 5 bases, with 20 bases between them.

V gene TRBV5-5 combines with J gene TRBJ2-7, with D unclear. This CDR3 is 12 amino acids long. The V gene's germline CDR1 is SGHKS and CDR2 YYEKEE (reference sequence). V lost 0 bases to trimming and J lost 6 bases, with 7 bases between them. The CDR3 region has the DNA TGTGCCAGCAGCTTGGTAGTAGCCGAGCAGTACTTC. It specifies CASSLVVAEQYF. The variable domain in full, with the rest retrieved from reference TRBV5-5 and TRBJ2-7, is DAGVTQSPTHLIKTRGQQVTLRCSPISGHKSVSWYQQVLGQGPQFIFQYYEKEERGRGNFPDRFSARQFPNYSSELNVNALLLGDSALYLCASSLVVAEQYFGPGTRLTVT.

This clone has a single count. A junction boundary mismatches the germline segment, possibly from a read error. The V gene is TRBV6-2 or TRBV6-3, the J gene TRBJ1-2, with TRBD1 as a possible D gene (6 bases). Per the germline V gene, CDR1 is MNHEY and CDR2 is SVGEGT. CDR3 size: 12 residues. The chain's CDR3 is CASSSPQGRGSF. In nucleotides, the CDR3 is TGTGCCAGCAGTTCTCCCCAGGGGCGCGGCTCTTTC.

V gene TRBV6-5 combines with J gene TRBJ2-7; unclear D gene. This CDR3 has 15 amino acids. Trimming took off 7 bases at V and 0 bases at J, with 16 bases between the two ends. Germline values: CDR1 MNHEY, CDR2 SVGAGI. This CDR3 reads CASTPRAESSYEQYF. The CDR3 nucleotides read TGTGCCAGCACCCCACGGGCGGAGAGCTCCTACGAGCAGTACTTC.

J is TRBJ2-5 and V is TRBV6-5; 8 bases fit TRBD1. With V trimmed by 0 bases and J by 6 bases, 3 bases remained unmatched. There are 14 residues in the CDR3. Germline CDR1 and CDR2: MNHEY and SVGAGI. In DNA, the CDR3 is TGTGCCAGCAGTTACTCAACAGGGGGGAAGACCCAGTACTTC. Translation: CASSYSTGGKTQYF.

This chain joins TRBV18 and TRBJ1-5; 7 bases are shared with TRBD1. The length of the CDR3 is 17 residues. With V trimmed by 3 bases and J by 2 bases, 10 bases remained unmatched. In germline, CDR1 is KGHSH, CDR2 LQKENI. The CDR3 protein is CASSPYGQATGNQPQHF. DNA of the CDR3: TGTGCCAGCTCACCTTACGGACAGGCCACAGGCAATCAGCCCCAGCATTTT. Combining the CDR3 with reference TRBV18 and TRBJ1-5 gives the whole variable domain NAGVMQNPRHLVRRRGQEARLRCSPMKGHSHVYWYRQLPEEGLKFMVYLQKENIIDESGMPKERFSAEFPKEGPSILRIQQVVRGDSAAYFCASSPYGQATGNQPQHFGDGTRLSIL.

As regards this clone: The junction departs from germline at one end; a sequencing error may be responsible. The genes are TRBV11-2 and TRBJ1-4, with D maybe TRBD1 (6 bases). Germline V gives CDR1 SGHAT, CDR2 FQNNGV. The CDR3 is 14 amino acids. This CDR3 is CASSLGTTNEKLFF. The CDR3 nucleotides are TGTGCCAGCAGCCTCGGGACAACGAATGAAAAACTGTTTTTT.

The chain is built from TRBV19 and TRBJ1-5, with a tentative D call TRBD1 (6 bases). The CDR3 sequence is 14 residues long. Trimming pared 4 bases from V and 3 bases from J, leaving 10 bases between. Per the germline V gene, CDR1 is LNHDA and CDR2 is SQIVND (reference sequence). In DNA form, the CDR3 reads TGTGCCAGTAGTACACAGGGATACAATCAGCCCCAGCATTTT. Protein: CASSTQGYNQPQHF.

J is TRBJ2-5 and V is TRBV5-1, with D perhaps assigned TRBD1 or TRBD2 (5 bases each). Trimming took 6 bases from V and 2 from J, leaving 20 bases between them. There are 16 residues in the CDR3. CDR1 and CDR2 from the germline V gene are SGHRS and YFSETQ. CDR3 DNA sequence: TGCGCCAGCAAGTCGACCCTGGGGGAACGTCAAGAGACCCAGTACTTC. As protein: CASKSTLGERQETQYF.

V and J are TRBV4-3 and TRBJ1-2; D unclear. CDR1 is LGHNA and CDR2 is YSLEER in the germline V gene. Trimming shortened V by 1 base and J by 3 bases, and 9 bases separated the two germline ends. This CDR3 has 14 amino acids. In nucleotides, the CDR3 is TGCGCCAGCAGCCAAGTACCAGTGGACTATGGCTACACCTTC. Residues: CASSQVPVDYGYTF.

The J gene is TRBJ2-3, the V gene TRBV9; D not resolved. This CDR3 contains 14 residues. Between the trimmed V and J ends, which lost 3 bases and 5 bases, there was a span of 13 bases. Germline loops: CDR1 SGDLS, CDR2 YYNGEE. The CDR3 sequence: CASSALIGRDTQYF. Written as DNA, the CDR3 is TGTGCCAGCAGCGCCCTCATAGGGCGAGATACGCAGTATTTT.

J is TRBJ2-7 and V is TRBV11-1; maybe TRBD2 (7 bases). V was clipped by 3 bases and J by 2 bases, with 11 bases between them. This CDR3 is built from 14 residues. The germline V gene has CDR1 SGHAT and CDR2 FQDESV (reference sequence). CDR3 in amino acids: CASSLGGGPYEQYF. Written as DNA, the CDR3 is TGTGCCAGCAGCTTGGGAGGGGGGCCCTACGAGCAGTACTTC.

The chain carries TRBV30 and TRBJ2-5, with TRBD2 identical over 8 bases. Germline V gene lookup returns CDR1 GTSNPN and CDR2 SVGIG (reference sequence). Germline trimming cut 1 base from V and 4 bases from J; bases unmatched to any gene: 2. The CDR3 is 13 residues long. CDR3 in amino acids: CAWSAGGPETQYF. CDR3 nucleotide sequence: TGTGCCTGGAGTGCGGGGGGGCCAGAGACCCAGTACTTC. Full variable domain (rest looked up from reference TRBV30 and TRBJ2-5): SQTIHQWPATLVQPVGSPLSLECTVEGTSNPNLYWYRQAAGRGLQLLFYSVGIGQISSEVPQNLSASRPQDRQFILSSKKLLLSDSGFYLCAWSAGGPETQYFGPGTRLLVL.

The chain has TRBV9 and TRBJ2-3; D uncertain. The V gene's germline CDR1 is SGDLS and CDR2 YYNGEE. Trimming took off 0 bases at V and 0 bases at J, with 14 bases between the two ends. The CDR3 is 17 amino acids. DNA for the CDR3: TGTGCCAGCAGCGTAGATTCGGGCAGAACTAGCACAGATACGCAGTATTTT. This encodes CASSVDSGRTSTDTQYF.

The chain recombines TRBV19 with TRBJ1-2; D not certain. V lost 11 bases and J lost 7, with 17 bases in between. Germline CDR1 is LNHDA and CDR2 is SQIVND (reference sequence). CDR3 length: 12 amino acids. As DNA, the CDR3 is TGTGCCTCCATGGCCACTCGGGGTGGCTACACCTTC. Its protein is CASMATRGGYTF.

V is TRBV19 and J is TRBJ1-4; 12 bases align to TRBD1. The germline gives CDR1 LNHDA, CDR2 SQIVND (reference sequence). The V and J ends lost 6 bases and 10 bases, in that order; junction bases with no gene match: 6. The length of the CDR3 is 14 residues. CDR3 coding DNA: TGTGCCAGTAGCTCCGGGACAGGGGGCTTAAAACTGTTTTTT. Encoded protein: CASSSGTGGLKLFF.